This T cell receptor beta chain was retrieved from a study of spatial heterogeneity in lung cancer. V trimming: 3 bases; J trimming: 1 base; junction bases outside the gene matches: 3. The CDR3 length is 13 residues. The germline V gene has CDR1 DFQATT and CDR2 SNEGSKA (reference sequence). Time point: sample taken at primary tumor resection. In each case, whole RNA from tumor, nontumor lung or frozen PBMC was sequenced unsorted. This clonotype was seen at least ten times. The presence of a unique molecular identifier marked each TCR cDNA molecule. A single record per CDR3 protein comes from TCRdb applying MiXCR to the 5' RACE reads. The table includes approximately 44,000 distinct CDR3 sequences, approximately 15% detected once.

Material: PBMCs, obtained at surgery. J is TRBJ2-7 and V is TRBV20-1; 7 nucleotides agree with TRBD1. This receptor was identified in a male donor with early-stage non-small cell lung cancer. CDR3 region: CSASPDRSYEQYF. The CDR3 DNA sequence: TGCAGTGCTAGCCCGGACAGGTCCTACGAGCAGTACTTC.